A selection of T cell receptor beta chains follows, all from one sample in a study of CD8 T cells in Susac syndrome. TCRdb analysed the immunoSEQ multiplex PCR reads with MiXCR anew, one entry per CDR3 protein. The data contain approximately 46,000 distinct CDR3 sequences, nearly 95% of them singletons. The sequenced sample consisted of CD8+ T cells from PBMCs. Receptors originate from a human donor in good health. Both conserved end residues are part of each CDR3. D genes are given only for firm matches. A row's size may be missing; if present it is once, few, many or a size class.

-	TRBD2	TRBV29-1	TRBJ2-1	CSVKGLAGGRSSYNEQFF	TGCAGCGTTAAGGGACTAGCGGGAGGCCGAAGCTCCTACAATGAGCAGTTCTTC
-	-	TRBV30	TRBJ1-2	CACWGTGGYTF	TGTGCCTGCTGGGGGACGGGAGGCTACACCTTC
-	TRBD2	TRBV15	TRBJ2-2	CATSRDLGLAANTGELFF	TGTGCCACCAGCAGAGATCTGGGACTAGCGGCGAACACCGGGGAGCTGTTTTTT
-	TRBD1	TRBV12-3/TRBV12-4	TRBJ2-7	CASSLEQGREQYF	TGTGCCAGCAGTTTAGAACAGGGGCGGGAGCAGTACTTC
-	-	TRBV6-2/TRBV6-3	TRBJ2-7	CASSRIPGPTYEQYF	TGTGCCAGCAGTCGTATTCCGGGACCTACCTACGAGCAGTACTTC
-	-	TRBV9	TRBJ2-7	CASSVGGGILYEQYF	TGTGCCAGCAGCGTAGGGGGCGGGATCCTCTACGAGCAGTACTTC
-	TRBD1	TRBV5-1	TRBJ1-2	CASSAGQGAFYGYTF	TGCGCCAGCAGCGCGGGACAGGGGGCTTTTTATGGCTACACCTTC
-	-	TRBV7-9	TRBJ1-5	CASSLHSNQPQHF	TGTGCCAGCAGCTTACATAGCAATCAGCCCCAGCATTTT
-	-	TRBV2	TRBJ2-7	CASSEEEGNYEQYF	TGTGCCAGCAGTGAGGAGGAGGGAAACTACGAGCAGTACTTC
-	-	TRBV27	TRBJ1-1	CASSLTVRTEAFF	TGTGCCAGCAGTCTAACCGTGAGGACTGAAGCTTTCTTT
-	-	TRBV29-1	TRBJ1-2	CSAVTRGFLYGYTF	TGCAGCGCGGTGACTCGCGGGTTTTTGTATGGCTACACCTTC
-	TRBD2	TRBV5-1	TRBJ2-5	CASSRFGGSQETQYF	TGCGCCAGCAGCAGGTTCGGGGGGAGTCAAGAGACCCAGTACTTC
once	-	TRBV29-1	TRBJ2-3	CSVERGITDTQYF	TGCAGCGTTGAAAGGGGGATCACAGATACGCAGTATTTT
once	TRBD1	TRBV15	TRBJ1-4	CATQGASNEKLFF	TGTGCCACTCAGGGGGCGTCTAATGAAAAACTGTTTTTT
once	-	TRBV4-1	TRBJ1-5	CASSQGLGGQPQHF	TGCGCCAGCAGCCAAGGCTTGGGCGGCCAGCCCCAGCATTTT
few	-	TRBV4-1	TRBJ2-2	CASSLLLAGELFF	TGCGCCAGCAGCCTTCTCTTGGCCGGGGAGCTGTTTTTT
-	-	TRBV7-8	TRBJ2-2	CASSLAATVESLNTGELFF	TGTGCCAGCAGCTTAGCGGCAACAGTCGAATCTCTAAACACCGGGGAGCTGTTTTTT
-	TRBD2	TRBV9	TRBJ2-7	CASSPWTSGRVEQYF	TGTGCCAGCAGCCCCTGGACTAGCGGGAGGGTCGAGCAGTACTTC
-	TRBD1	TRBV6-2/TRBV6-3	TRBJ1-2	CATHPGTGVFYGYTF	TGTGCCACGCACCCCGGGACAGGGGTTTTCTATGGCTACACCTTC
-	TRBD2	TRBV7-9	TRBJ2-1	CASSSGLNEQFF	TGTGCCAGCAGCTCGGGACTAAATGAGCAGTTCTTC
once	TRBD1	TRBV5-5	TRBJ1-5	CASSFGGQGNQPQHF	TGTGCCAGCAGCTTCGGCGGACAGGGGAATCAGCCCCAGCATTTT
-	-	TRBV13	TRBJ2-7	CASSHRLDSYEQYF	TGTGCCAGCAGTCACCGACTAGACTCCTACGAGCAGTACTTC
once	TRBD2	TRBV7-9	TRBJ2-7	CASSFLTSGSYEQYF	TGTGCCAGCAGCTTTTTGACTAGCGGGAGCTACGAGCAGTACTTC
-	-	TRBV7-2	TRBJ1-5	CASSSYSNQPQHF	TGTGCCAGCAGCTCCTATAGCAATCAGCCCCAGCATTTT
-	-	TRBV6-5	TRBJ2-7	CASSWVQGYEQYF	TGTGCCAGCAGTTGGGTTCAGGGCTACGAGCAGTACTTC
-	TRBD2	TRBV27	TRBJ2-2	CASSLAAREPDTGELFF	TGTGCCAGCAGTTTAGCTGCGCGGGAGCCCGACACCGGGGAGCTGTTTTTT
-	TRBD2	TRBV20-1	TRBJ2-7	CSAKPSGSSYEQYF	TGCAGTGCCAAACCTAGCGGCAGCTCCTACGAGCAGTACTTC
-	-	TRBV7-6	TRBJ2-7	CASSLEPEEDEQYF	TGTGCCAGCAGCTTAGAACCCGAGGAGGACGAGCAGTACTTC
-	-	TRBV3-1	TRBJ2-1	CASSQPALPSYNEQFF	TGTGCCAGCAGCCAACCCGCCCTTCCCTCCTACAATGAGCAGTTCTTC
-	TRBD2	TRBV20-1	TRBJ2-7	CSARDGLAGTYEQYF	TGCAGTGCTAGAGATGGACTAGCGGGTACCTACGAGCAGTACTTC
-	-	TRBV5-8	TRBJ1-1	CASSTDWNTEAFF	TGTGCCAGCAGCACGGACTGGAACACTGAAGCTTTCTTT
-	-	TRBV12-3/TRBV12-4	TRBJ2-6	CASSMPGANVLTF	TGTGCCAGCAGTATGCCAGGGGCCAACGTCCTGACTTTC
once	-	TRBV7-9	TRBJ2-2	CASSFPPGSNTGELFF	TGTGCCAGCAGCTTCCCCCCCGGGTCCAACACCGGGGAGCTGTTTTTT
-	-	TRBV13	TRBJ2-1	CASSLGGVDPYNEQFF	TGTGCCAGCAGCTTGGGTGGAGTGGACCCCTACAATGAGCAGTTCTTC
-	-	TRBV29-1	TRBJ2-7	CSVTWVGTYEQYF	TGCAGCGTTACCTGGGTCGGCACCTACGAGCAGTACTTC
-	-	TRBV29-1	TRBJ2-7	CSVEGVGARPYEQYF	TGCAGCGTTGAAGGGGTGGGAGCCCGGCCCTACGAGCAGTACTTC
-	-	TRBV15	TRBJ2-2	CATSSTGELFF	TGTGCCACTTCGAGCACCGGGGAGCTGTTTTTT
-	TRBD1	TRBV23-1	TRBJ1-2	CASPSPRTGECSDYGYTF	TGCGCCAGCCCTTCCCCTCGGACAGGGGAGTGTAGTGACTATGGCTACACCTTC
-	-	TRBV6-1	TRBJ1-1	CASTWGTVHYNTEAFF	TGTGCCAGCACGTGGGGCACAGTCCATTATAACACTGAAGCTTTCTTT
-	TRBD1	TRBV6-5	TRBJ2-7	CASSIQGQGVYEQYF	TGTGCCAGCTCCATCCAGGGGCAGGGGGTCTACGAGCAGTACTTC
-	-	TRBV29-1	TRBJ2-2	CSAAGAVTGELFF	TGCAGCGCCGCAGGGGCGGTCACCGGGGAGCTGTTTTTT
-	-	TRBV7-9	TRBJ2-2	CASSLFGTANTGELFF	TGTGCCAGCAGCTTGTTTGGGACCGCGAACACCGGGGAGCTGTTTTTT
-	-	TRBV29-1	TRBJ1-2	CSVRQAIGYTF	TGCAGCGTCCGCCAGGCTATTGGCTACACCTTC
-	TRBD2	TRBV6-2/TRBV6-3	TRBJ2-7	CASSVLSSGTYEQYF	TGTGCCAGCAGTGTTCTTTCTAGCGGAACCTACGAGCAGTACTTC
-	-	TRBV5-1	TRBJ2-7	CASRVPDSSYEQYF	TGCGCCAGCCGCGTCCCGGATAGCTCCTACGAGCAGTACTTC
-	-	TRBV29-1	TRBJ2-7	CSVRQGRAEQYF	TGCAGCGTCCGACAGGGGAGGGCCGAGCAGTACTTC
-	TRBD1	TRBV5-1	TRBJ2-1	CASSWDRFDNEQFF	TGCGCCAGCAGCTGGGACAGGTTTGACAATGAGCAGTTCTTC
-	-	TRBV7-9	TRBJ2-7	CASGRREGESYEQYF	TGTGCCAGCGGGAGGAGGGAGGGGGAGTCCTACGAGCAGTACTTC
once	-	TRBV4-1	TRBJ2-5	CASSFRITQVEETQYF	TGCGCCAGCAGCTTTCGGATCACCCAGGTAGAGGAGACCCAGTACTTC
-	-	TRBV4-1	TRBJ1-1	CASSQGRAVAFF	TGCGCCAGCAGCCAAGGTAGGGCAGTCGCTTTCTTT
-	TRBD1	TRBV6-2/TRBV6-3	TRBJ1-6	CASREMDRRMSPLHF	TGTGCCAGTCGGGAAATGGACAGGAGGATGTCACCCCTCCACTTT
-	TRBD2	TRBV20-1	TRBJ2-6	CSARGGGSSGANVLTF	TGCAGTGCTAGAGGGGGAGGGAGCTCTGGGGCCAACGTCCTGACTTTC
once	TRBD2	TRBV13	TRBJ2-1	CASSWNGLAVYNEQFF	TGTGCCAGCAGTTGGAATGGACTAGCGGTCTACAATGAGCAGTTCTTC